This T cell receptor beta chain was documented in a study of T cells in Graves' hyperthyroidism and ophthalmopathy. This clonotype has at least ten counts. The antigen is undetermined. What was amplified from RNA transcripts were TCR beta CDR3 regions. TCR CDR3 underwent first-round RT-PCR with the HTBI primer set. MiXCR, applied by TCRdb to the multiplex PCR reads, yields one record per CDR3 protein. The table records roughly 510,000 distinct CDR3 sequences, around 50% of them present only once. The study's findings and limits: Ophthalmopathy and stable hyperthyroidism were told apart by a 13 V-J model. In the blood, most expanded thyroid clonotypes above 0.001 appeared as well.

The diagnostic basis comprised clinical symptoms, serum thyroxine and TRAb, thyroid ultrasound and orbital computed tomography. Germline-derived CDR1 and CDR2 are SGHRS and YFSETQ. Between the trimmed V and J ends, which lost 0 bases and 3 bases, there was a span of 10 bases. This CDR3 comprises 14 residues. The sequenced sample consisted of peripheral blood or thyroid tissue (not recorded which). The receptor was derived from an adult woman with Graves' disease, either hyperthyroidism or ophthalmopathy (not recorded which). The chain has TRBV5-1 and TRBJ2-7; D is unresolved. This CDR3 is CASSLVSDRYEQYF. Written as DNA, the CDR3 is TGCGCCAGCAGCTTGGTTTCGGACCGCTACGAGCAGTACTTC.